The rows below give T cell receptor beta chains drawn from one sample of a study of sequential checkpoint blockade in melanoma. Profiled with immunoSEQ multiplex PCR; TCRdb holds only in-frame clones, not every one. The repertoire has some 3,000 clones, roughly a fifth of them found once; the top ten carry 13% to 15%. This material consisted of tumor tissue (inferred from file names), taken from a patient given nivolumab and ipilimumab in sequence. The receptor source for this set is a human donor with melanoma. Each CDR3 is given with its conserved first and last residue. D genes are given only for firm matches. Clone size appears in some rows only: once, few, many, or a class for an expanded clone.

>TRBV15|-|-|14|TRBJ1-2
CATSGAGRVYGYTF
TGTGCCACCAGCGGTGCGGGACGAGTCTATGGCTACACCTTC
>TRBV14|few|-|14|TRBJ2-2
CASSHSLTTGELFF
TGTGCCAGCAGCCATTCGCTGACCACCGGGGAGCTGTTTTTT
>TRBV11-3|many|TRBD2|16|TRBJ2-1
CASSLRLAGGSYWQFF
TGTGCCAGCAGCCTTCGGCTAGCGGGGGGTTCCTATTGGCAGTTCTTC
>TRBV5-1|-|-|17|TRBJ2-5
CASSLSASGPIRQTQYF
TGCGCCAGCAGCTTGTCGGCGTCGGGACCTATCAGGCAGACCCAGTACTTC
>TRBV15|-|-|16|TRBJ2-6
CATSRAGGSGANVLTF
TGTGCCACCAGCAGAGCTGGGGGCTCTGGGGCCAACGTCCTGACTTTC
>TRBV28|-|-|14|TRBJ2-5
CASSAPDRLGTQYF
TGTGCCAGCAGCGCCCCCGACCGACTAGGGACCCAGTACTTC
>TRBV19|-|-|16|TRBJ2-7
CASSIDGGISSYEQYF
TGTGCCAGTAGTATAGACGGGGGAATTAGCTCCTACGAGCAGTACTTC
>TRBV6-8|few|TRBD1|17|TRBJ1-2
CASSQTFQTGNLYGYTF
TGTGCCAGCAGTCAAACCTTCCAGACAGGGAACCTCTATGGCTACACCTTC
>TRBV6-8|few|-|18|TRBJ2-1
CASSYARARRGSYNEQFF
TGTGCCAGCAGTTATGCCAGGGCTCGCCGGGGGTCCTACAATGAGCAGTTCTTC
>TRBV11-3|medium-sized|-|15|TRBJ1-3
CASSLGTAGRNTIYF
TGTGCCAGCAGCTTAGGCACGGCAGGGAGAAACACCATATATTTT
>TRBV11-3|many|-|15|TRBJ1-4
CASSSPAGGDEKLFF
TGTGCCAGCAGCTCCCCGGCGGGGGGGGATGAAAAACTGTTTTTT
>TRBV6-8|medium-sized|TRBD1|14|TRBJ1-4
CAISPGQLNEKLFF
TGTGCCATCAGCCCGGGACAGCTAAATGAAAAACTGTTTTTT
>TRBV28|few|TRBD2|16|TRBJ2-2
CASSLGLAGGIGELFF
TGTGCCAGCAGTCTTGGACTAGCGGGGGGGATCGGGGAGCTGTTTTTT
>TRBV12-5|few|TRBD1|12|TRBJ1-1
CASGLGQGVAFF
TGTGCTAGTGGTCTTGGACAGGGGGTAGCTTTCTTT
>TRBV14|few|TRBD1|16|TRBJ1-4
CASSQDLGQGHEKLFF
TGTGCCAGCAGCCAAGATCTGGGACAGGGACATGAAAAACTGTTTTTT
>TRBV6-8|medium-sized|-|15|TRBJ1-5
CAISGADRLNQPQHF
TGTGCCATCAGTGGGGCGGACAGACTAAATCAGCCCCAGCATTTT
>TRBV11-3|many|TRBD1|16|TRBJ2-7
CASSLVAGTASYEQYF
TGTGCCAGCAGCCTAGTGGCCGGGACAGCGTCCTACGAGCAGTACTTC
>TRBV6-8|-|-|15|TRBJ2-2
CASSDGIEQAGELFF
TGTGCCAGCAGTGACGGGATTGAGCAGGCCGGGGAGCTGTTTTTT
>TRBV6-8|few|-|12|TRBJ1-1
CASSDWGTEAFF
TGTGCCAGCAGTGACTGGGGCACTGAAGCTTTCTTT
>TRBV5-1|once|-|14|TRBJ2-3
CASSLGTKTDTQYF
TGCGCCAGCAGCTTGGGGACTAAAACAGATACGCAGTATTTT
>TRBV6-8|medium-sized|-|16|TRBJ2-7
CASSRGTPSTSYEQYF
TGTGCCAGCAGTCGCGGGACTCCTTCTACTTCCTACGAGCAGTACTTC
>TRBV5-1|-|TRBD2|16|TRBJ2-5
CASSPDVAGGSETQYF
TGCGCCAGCAGTCCAGACGTAGCGGGGGGGTCAGAGACCCAGTACTTC
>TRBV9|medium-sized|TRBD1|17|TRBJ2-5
CASSPDPPGTVKETQYF
TGTGCCAGCAGCCCGGATCCCCCCGGGACAGTAAAAGAGACCCAGTACTTC
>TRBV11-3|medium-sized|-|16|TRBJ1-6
CASSLPIGGSNSPLHF
TGTGCCAGCAGCCTACCGATCGGGGGCTCAAATTCACCCCTCCACTTT
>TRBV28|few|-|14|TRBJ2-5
CASSSGARRETQYF
TGTGCCAGCAGTTCAGGGGCCAGACGAGAGACCCAGTACTTC
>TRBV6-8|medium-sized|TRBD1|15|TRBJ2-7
CASSDPGQISYEQYF
TGTGCCAGCAGTGACCCGGGACAGATCTCCTACGAGCAGTACTTC
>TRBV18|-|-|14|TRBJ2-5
CASSLAGLQETQYF
TGTGCCAGCTCACTGGCAGGACTTCAAGAGACCCAGTACTTC
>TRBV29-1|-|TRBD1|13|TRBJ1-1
CSGRTGGDTEAFF
TGCAGCGGCCGGACAGGTGGGGACACTGAAGCTTTCTTT
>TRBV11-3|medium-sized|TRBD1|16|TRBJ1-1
CASSPTGGSAVTEAFF
TGTGCCAGCAGCCCCACAGGGGGCTCTGCGGTCACTGAAGCTTTCTTT
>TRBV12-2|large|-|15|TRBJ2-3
CASLLPRGHTDTQYF
TGTGCAAGTCTCCTCCCACGGGGGCACACAGATACGCAGTATTTT
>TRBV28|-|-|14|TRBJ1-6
CASSISTAGTPLHF
TGTGCCAGCAGTATCAGCACGGCCGGGACACCCCTCCACTTT
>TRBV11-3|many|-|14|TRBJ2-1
CASSLGDGGNEQFF
TGTGCCAGCAGCTTAGGGGACGGTGGGAATGAGCAGTTCTTC
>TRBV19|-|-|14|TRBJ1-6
CASTPAPARSPLHF
TGTGCCAGTACCCCAGCCCCCGCCAGATCACCCCTCCACTTT
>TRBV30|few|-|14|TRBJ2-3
CAWRGERPTDTQYF
TGTGCCTGGAGAGGGGAACGACCCACAGATACGCAGTATTTT
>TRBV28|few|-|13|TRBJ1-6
CASSSLNNSPLHF
TGTGCCAGCAGTTCCCTCAATAATTCACCCCTCCACTTT
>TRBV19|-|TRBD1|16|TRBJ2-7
CASRPHRDRASYEQYF
TGTGCCAGTAGACCTCACCGGGACAGGGCTAGCTACGAGCAGTACTTC
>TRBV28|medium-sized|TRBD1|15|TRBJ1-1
CASSLVGTVNTEAFF
TGTGCCAGCAGTTTAGTCGGGACAGTGAACACTGAAGCTTTCTTT
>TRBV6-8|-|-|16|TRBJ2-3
CASRRSGPAGIVTQYF
TGTGCCAGCAGACGAAGCGGGCCGGCAGGGATCGTTACGCAGTATTTT
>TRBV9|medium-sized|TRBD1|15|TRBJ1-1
CASSVVKGANTEAFF
TGTGCCAGCAGCGTAGTGAAGGGGGCGAACACTGAAGCTTTCTTT
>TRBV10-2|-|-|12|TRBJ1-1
CASTGGVGEAFF
TGCGCCAGCACAGGAGGGGTTGGGGAAGCTTTCTTT
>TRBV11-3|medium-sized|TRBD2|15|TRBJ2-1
CASSRYTSGVNEQFF
TGTGCCAGCAGCAGATATACTAGCGGGGTAAATGAGCAGTTCTTC
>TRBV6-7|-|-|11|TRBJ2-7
CASSYMGEQYF
TGTGCCAGCAGTTACATGGGCGAGCAGTACTTC
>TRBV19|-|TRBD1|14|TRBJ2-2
CASSTGQHTGELFF
TGTGCCAGTAGTACGGGACAGCACACCGGGGAGCTGTTTTTT
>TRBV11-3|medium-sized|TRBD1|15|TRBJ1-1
CASSSGQGMNTEAFF
TGTGCCAGCAGCTCAGGACAGGGGATGAACACTGAAGCTTTCTTT
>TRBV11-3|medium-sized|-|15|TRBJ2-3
CASSLEGAGADTQYF
TGTGCCAGCAGCTTAGAAGGCGCGGGGGCGGATACGCAGTATTTT
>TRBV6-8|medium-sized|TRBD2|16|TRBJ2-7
CASSYSRLAGVDEQYF
TGTGCCAGCAGTTACTCTCGGCTAGCGGGGGTGGACGAGCAGTACTTC
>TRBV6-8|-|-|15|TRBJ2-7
CASSFQGGPSYEQYF
TGTGCCAGCAGTTTCCAGGGGGGGCCTTCCTACGAGCAGTACTTC
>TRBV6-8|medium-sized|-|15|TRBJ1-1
CASTFADLVNTEAFF
TGTGCCAGCACTTTCGCAGACCTTGTGAACACTGAAGCTTTCTTT
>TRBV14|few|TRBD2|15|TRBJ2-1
CASSRSGGAYNEQFF
TGTGCCAGCAGCCGTAGCGGGGGGGCCTACAATGAGCAGTTCTTC
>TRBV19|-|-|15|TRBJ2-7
CASTIDSAHAYEQYF
TGTGCCAGTACCATCGACAGCGCTCACGCCTACGAGCAGTACTTC
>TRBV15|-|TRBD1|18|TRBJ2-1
CATSRDGGTGASYNEQFF
TGTGCCACCAGCAGAGACGGTGGAACAGGGGCGTCCTACAATGAGCAGTTCTTC
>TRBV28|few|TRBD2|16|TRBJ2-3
CASSSGLAGRADTQYF
TGTGCCAGCAGTTCCGGACTAGCGGGGAGAGCAGATACGCAGTATTTT
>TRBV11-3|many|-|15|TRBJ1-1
CASSLVLGADTEAFF
TGTGCCAGCAGCTTAGTCTTGGGCGCGGACACTGAAGCTTTCTTT
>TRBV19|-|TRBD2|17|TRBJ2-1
CASSPAGLAGGQDEQFF
TGTGCCAGTAGTCCAGCGGGACTAGCGGGGGGGCAGGATGAGCAGTTCTTC
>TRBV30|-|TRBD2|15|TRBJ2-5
CAWRGMGGRQETQYF
TGTGCCTGGAGGGGTATGGGAGGGCGTCAAGAGACCCAGTACTTC
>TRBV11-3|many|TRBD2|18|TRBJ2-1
CASSLDSPAGGLRNEQFF
TGTGCCAGCAGCTTAGATTCCCCGGCGGGGGGATTGAGGAATGAGCAGTTCTTC